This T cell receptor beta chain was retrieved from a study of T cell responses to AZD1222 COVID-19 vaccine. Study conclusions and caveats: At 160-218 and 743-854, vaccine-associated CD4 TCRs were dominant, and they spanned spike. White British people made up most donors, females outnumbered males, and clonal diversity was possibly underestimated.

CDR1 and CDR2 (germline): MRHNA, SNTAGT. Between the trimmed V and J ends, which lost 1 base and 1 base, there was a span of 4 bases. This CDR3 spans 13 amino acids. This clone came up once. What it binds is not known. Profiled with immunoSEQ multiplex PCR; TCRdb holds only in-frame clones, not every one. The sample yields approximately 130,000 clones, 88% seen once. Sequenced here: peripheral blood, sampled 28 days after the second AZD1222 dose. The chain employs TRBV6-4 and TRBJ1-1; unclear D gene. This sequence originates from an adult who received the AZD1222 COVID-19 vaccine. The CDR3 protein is CASSDYPNTEAFF. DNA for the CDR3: TGTGCCAGCAGTGACTACCCGAACACTGAAGCTTTCTTT.